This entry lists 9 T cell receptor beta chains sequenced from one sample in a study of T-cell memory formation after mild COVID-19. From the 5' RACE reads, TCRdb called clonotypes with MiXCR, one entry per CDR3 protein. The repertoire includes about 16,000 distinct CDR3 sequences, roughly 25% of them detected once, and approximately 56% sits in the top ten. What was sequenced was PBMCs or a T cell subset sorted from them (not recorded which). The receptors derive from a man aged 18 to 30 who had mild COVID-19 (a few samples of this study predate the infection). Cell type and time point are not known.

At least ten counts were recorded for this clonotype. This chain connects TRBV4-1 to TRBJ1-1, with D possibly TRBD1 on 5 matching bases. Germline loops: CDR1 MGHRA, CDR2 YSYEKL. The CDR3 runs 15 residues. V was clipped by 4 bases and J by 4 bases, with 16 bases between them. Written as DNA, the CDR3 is TGCGCCAGCAGCCCTTGGGGCAGGGTGTTCACTGAAGCTTTCTTT. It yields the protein CASSPWGRVFTEAFF.

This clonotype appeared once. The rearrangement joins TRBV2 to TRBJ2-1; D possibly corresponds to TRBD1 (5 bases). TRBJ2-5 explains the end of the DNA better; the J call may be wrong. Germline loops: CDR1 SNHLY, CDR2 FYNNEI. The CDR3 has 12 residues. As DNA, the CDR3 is TGTGCCAGCCGACAGACACCAGAGACCCAGTACTTC. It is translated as CASRQTPETQYF.

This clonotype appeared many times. The DNA for the CDR3 is TGTGCCATCAGTGAGCCGGCCGGAAGCACGGACTCTTACACAGATACGCAGTATTTT. Residues: CAISEPAGSTDSYTDTQYF. This chain connects TRBV10-3 to TRBJ2-3; D is perhaps TRBD2 (5 bases). Trimming shortened V by 2 bases and J by 2 bases, and 23 bases separated the two germline ends. The CDR3 has 19 residues. Germline V gives CDR1 ENHRY, CDR2 SYGVKD.

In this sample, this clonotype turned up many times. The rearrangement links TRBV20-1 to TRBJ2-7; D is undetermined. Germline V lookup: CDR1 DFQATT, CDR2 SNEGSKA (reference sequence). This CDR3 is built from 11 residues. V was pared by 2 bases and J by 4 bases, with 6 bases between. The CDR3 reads CSARNVYEQYV. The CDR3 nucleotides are TGCAGTGCTAGAAACGTATACGAGCAGTACGTC.

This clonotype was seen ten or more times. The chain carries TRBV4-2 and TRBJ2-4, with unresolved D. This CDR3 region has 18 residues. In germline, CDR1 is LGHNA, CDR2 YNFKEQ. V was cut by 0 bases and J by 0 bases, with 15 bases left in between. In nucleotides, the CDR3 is TGTGCCAGCAGCCAAGAACCGTCTACAACGCTAGCCAAAAACATTCAGTACTTC. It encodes CASSQEPSTTLAKNIQYF.

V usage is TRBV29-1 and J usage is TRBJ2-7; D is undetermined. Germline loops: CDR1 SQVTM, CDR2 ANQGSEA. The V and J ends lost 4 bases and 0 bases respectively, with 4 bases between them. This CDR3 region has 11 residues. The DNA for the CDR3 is TGCAGCGTTGGCGACTCCTACGAGCAGTACGTC. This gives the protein CSVGDSYEQYV.

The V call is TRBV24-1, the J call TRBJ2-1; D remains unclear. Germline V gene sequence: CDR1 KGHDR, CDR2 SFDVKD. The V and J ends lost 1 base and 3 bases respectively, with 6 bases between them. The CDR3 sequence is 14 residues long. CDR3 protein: CATSDLRDYNEQFF. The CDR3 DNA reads TGTGCCACCAGTGATTTAAGGGACTACAATGAGCAGTTCTTC.

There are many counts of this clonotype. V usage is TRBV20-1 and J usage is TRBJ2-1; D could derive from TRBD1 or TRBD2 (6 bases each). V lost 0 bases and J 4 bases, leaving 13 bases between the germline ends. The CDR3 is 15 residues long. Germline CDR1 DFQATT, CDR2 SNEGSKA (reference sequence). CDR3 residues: CSARDRGRWYNEQFF. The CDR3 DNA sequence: TGCAGTGCTAGAGATCGGGGGCGGTGGTACAATGAGCAGTTCTTC.

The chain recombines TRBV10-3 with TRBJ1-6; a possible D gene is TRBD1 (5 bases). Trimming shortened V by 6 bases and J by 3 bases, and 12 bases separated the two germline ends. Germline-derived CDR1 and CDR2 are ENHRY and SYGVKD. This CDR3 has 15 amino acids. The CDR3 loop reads CAISYGAGYNSPLHF. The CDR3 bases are TGTGCCATCAGCTACGGGGCGGGCTATAATTCACCCCTCCACTTT.